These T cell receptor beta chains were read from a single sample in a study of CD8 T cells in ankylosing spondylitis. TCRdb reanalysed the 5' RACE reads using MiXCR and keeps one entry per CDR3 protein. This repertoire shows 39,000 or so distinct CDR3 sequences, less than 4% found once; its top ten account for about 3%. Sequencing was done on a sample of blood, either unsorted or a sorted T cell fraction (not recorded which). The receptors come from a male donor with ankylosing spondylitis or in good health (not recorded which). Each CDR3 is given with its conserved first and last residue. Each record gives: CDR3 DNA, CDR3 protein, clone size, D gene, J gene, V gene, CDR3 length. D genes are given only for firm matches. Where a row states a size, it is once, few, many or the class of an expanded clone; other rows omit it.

TGTGCCAGCAGCGCTGACGGGTCTCGGACGCAGTATTTT | CASSADGSRTQYF | many | . | TRBJ2-3 | TRBV9 | 13
TGTACCAGCAGCTGGGGGCTAGCGGTAAACAATGAGCAGTTCTTC | CTSSWGLAVNNEQFF | . | . | TRBJ2-1 | TRBV9 | 15
TGTGCCAGCAGCGCAATACAGGGTACCGGGGAGCTGTTTTTT | CASSAIQGTGELFF | many | . | TRBJ2-2 | TRBV9 | 14
TGTGCCAGCAGCGTAGTTCCGAACACCGGGGAGCTGTTTTTT | CASSVVPNTGELFF | many | . | TRBJ2-2 | TRBV9 | 14
TGTGCCAGCAGTCCGGTGGGGTATACGCAGTATTTT | CASSPVGYTQYF | many | . | TRBJ2-3 | TRBV9 | 12
TGTGCCAGCAGCGTCCAGGGGTTGGGAGAAGAGACCCAGTACTTC | CASSVQGLGEETQYF | few | . | TRBJ2-5 | TRBV9 | 15
TGTGCCAGCAGCATGGGGGACAGGACTGGGCCCCAGCATTTT | CASSMGDRTGPQHF | many | TRBD1 | TRBJ1-5 | TRBV9 | 14
TGTGCCAGCAGCGCCCGGACATTTTCAGATACGCAGTATTTT | CASSARTFSDTQYF | many | . | TRBJ2-3 | TRBV9 | 14
TGTGCCAGCAGCGTAGAAGTTTGGGATACGCAGTATTTT | CASSVEVWDTQYF | . | . | TRBJ2-3 | TRBV9 | 13
TGTGCCAGCAGCGTAGACGGCTCAAGGGAGCAGTTCTTC | CASSVDGSREQFF | many | . | TRBJ2-1 | TRBV9 | 13
TGTGCCAGCAGCGCTAGCCCTTCTCTGGGGGCCCCCACAGATACGCAGTATTTT | CASSASPSLGAPTDTQYF | many | . | TRBJ2-3 | TRBV9 | 18
TGTGCCAGCAGCGTAGAGGGACTAGCGGAGCAGTTCTTC | CASSVEGLAEQFF | many | TRBD2 | TRBJ2-1 | TRBV9 | 13
TGTGCCAGCAGCGTAGGGGATAGCGGGAGGACAGATACGCAGTATTTT | CASSVGDSGRTDTQYF | many | TRBD2 | TRBJ2-3 | TRBV9 | 16
TGTGCCAGCAGCACCCGGACAGCCCTAAGGACAGAGACCCAGTACTTC | CASSTRTALRTETQYF | many | . | TRBJ2-5 | TRBV9 | 16
TGTGCCAGCAGCTTCGAGCCGGGACGGAATTCACCCCTCCACTTT | CASSFEPGRNSPLHF | many | . | TRBJ1-6 | TRBV9 | 15
TGTGCCAGCAGCGTCAGTCTCCAAGAGACCCAGTACTTC | CASSVSLQETQYF | many | . | TRBJ2-5 | TRBV9 | 13
TGTGCCAGCAGCACGGGGGGTCCGAGGGAGACCCAGTACTTC | CASSTGGPRETQYF | many | TRBD2 | TRBJ2-5 | TRBV9 | 14
TGTGCCAGCGGGCCGTATTCCAACACCATATATTTT | CASGPYSNTIYF | many | . | TRBJ1-3 | TRBV9 | 12
TGTGCCAGCAGCGTAGGCCCCCAATCCACAGATACGCAGTATTTT | CASSVGPQSTDTQYF | many | . | TRBJ2-3 | TRBV9 | 15
TGTGCCAGCAGCGTAAGAACTATGAATGAGCAGTTCTTC | CASSVRTMNEQFF | many | . | TRBJ2-1 | TRBV9 | 13
TGTGCCAGCAGCGTAGCTGAGGGCCACTACAATGAGCAGTTCTTC | CASSVAEGHYNEQFF | many | . | TRBJ2-1 | TRBV9 | 15
TGTGCCAGCAGCGTAGCTCAGGGGTTTACGGGAGCTAAACACAATGAGCAGTTCTTC | CASSVAQGFTGAKHNEQFF | many | . | TRBJ2-1 | TRBV9 | 19
TGTGCCAGCAGCGTAGGGCAGATCCCGACCGGGGAGCTGTTTTTT | CASSVGQIPTGELFF | . | . | TRBJ2-2 | TRBV9 | 15
TGTGCCAGCAGCGGGGGACAGGGGTTGTACAATGAGCAGTTCTTC | CASSGGQGLYNEQFF | many | TRBD1 | TRBJ2-1 | TRBV9 | 15
TGTGCCAGCAGCGTAGCCCTCGCGTCGGGCAGGGGGCGAAATGAGCAGTTCTTC | CASSVALASGRGRNEQFF | many | TRBD1 | TRBJ2-1 | TRBV9 | 18
TGTGCCAGCAGCGTAAGCCTCTCGCAGGAGACCCAGTACTTC | CASSVSLSQETQYF | many | . | TRBJ2-5 | TRBV9 | 14
TGTGCCAGCAGCGTCTCAGGGGGCGAGACCCAGTACTTC | CASSVSGGETQYF | many | TRBD1 | TRBJ2-5 | TRBV9 | 13
TGTGCCAGCACTTTTAGCGGGGGCAGCACAGATACGCAGCATTTT | CASTFSGGSTDTQHF | . | . | TRBJ1-5 | TRBV9 | 15
TGTGCCAGCAGCGGCCATAGCGGGGGGGCGTGGAATGAGCAGTTCTTC | CASSGHSGGAWNEQFF | many | TRBD2 | TRBJ2-1 | TRBV9 | 16
TGTGCCAGCAGCCGAGCCGGGAACCAGGAGACCCAGTACTTC | CASSRAGNQETQYF | . | . | TRBJ2-5 | TRBV9 | 14
TGTGCCAGCAGCGTAGAGGTAGGACCTCCCCAAGAGACCCAGTACTTC | CASSVEVGPPQETQYF | many | . | TRBJ2-5 | TRBV9 | 16
TGTGCCAGCAGCGTGGGGGGGCGGTATCCTGAGCAGTTCTTC | CASSVGGRYPEQFF | many | . | TRBJ2-1 | TRBV9 | 14
TGTCCCAGCAGCGTAGTAGGCGCAGATACGCAGTATTTT | CPSSVVGADTQYF | . | . | TRBJ2-3 | TRBV9 | 13
TGTGCCAGCAGCGTAGATAACAGGGGTTCACCCCTCCACTTT | CASSVDNRGSPLHF | many | TRBD1 | TRBJ1-6 | TRBV9 | 14
TGTGCCAGCAGCGTAGATCCCCAGGGGGGGATGAACACTGAAGCTTTCTTT | CASSVDPQGGMNTEAFF | many | TRBD1 | TRBJ1-1 | TRBV9 | 17